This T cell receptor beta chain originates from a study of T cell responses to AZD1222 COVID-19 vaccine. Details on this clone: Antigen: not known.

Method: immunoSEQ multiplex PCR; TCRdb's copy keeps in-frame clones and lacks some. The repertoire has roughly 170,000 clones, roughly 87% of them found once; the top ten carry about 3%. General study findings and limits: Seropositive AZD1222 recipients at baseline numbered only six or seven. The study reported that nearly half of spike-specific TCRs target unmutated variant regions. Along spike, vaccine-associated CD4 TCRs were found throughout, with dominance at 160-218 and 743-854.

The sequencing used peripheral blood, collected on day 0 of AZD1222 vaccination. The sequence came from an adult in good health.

CDR3 DNA: TGCAGTGCTAGTGCCGGGAACACTGAAGCTTTCTTT. Translation: CSASAGNTEAFF. This chain joins TRBV20-1 and TRBJ1-1; no clear D gene. This CDR3 spans 12 amino acids. V was shortened by 3 bases and J by 1 base, with 6 bases between the two germline ends. Germline V gene sequence: CDR1 DFQATT, CDR2 SNEGSKA (reference sequence).